These 26 T cell receptor beta chains were sequenced from one sample in a study of blood T cell repertoires in COVID-19. Some clones are missing from TCRdb's copy, which holds only in-frame ones; the method was immunoSEQ multiplex PCR. There are 200,000 to 250,000 clones in the sample; 75% to 85% occur only once, and approximately 7.6% lies in the top ten. Material for sequencing was peripheral blood. All receptors derive from a woman older than 75 with COVID-19, enrolled during active disease.

This chain links TRBV5-1 with TRBJ1-2, with 10 bases identical to TRBD1. The CDR3 spans 15 residues. V shed 4 bases and J 1 base; nucleotides not matched to a gene: 4. CDR1 and CDR2 from the germline V gene are SGHRS and YFSETQ. The chain's CDR3 is CASSGRDRGNYGYTF. The DNA for the CDR3 is TGCGCCAGCAGCGGCCGGGACAGGGGTAACTATGGCTACACCTTC. The variable domain in full, completed from reference TRBV5-1 and TRBJ1-2, reads KAGVTQTPRYLIKTRGQQVTLSCSPISGHRSVSWYQQTPGQGLQFLFEYFSETQRNKGNFPGRFSGRQFSNSRSEMNVSTLELGDSALYLCASSGRDRGNYGYTFGSGTRLTVV.

This clone was counted at least ten times. This rearrangement joins TRBV15 to TRBJ2-2, with 7 bases lining up with TRBD1. V was pared by 6 bases and J by 7 bases, with 17 bases of the junction left unmatched. The CDR3 runs 17 residues. Germline loops: CDR1 LNHNV, CDR2 YYDKDF (reference sequence). CDR3 bases: TGTGCCACCAGTGGGAGAGTGGCGACAGGGTCCGGCGGGGAGCTGTTTTTT. Translating gives CATSGRVATGSGGELFF.

This chain joins TRBV7-9 and TRBJ2-1; the D gene is possibly TRBD2 (5 bases). This CDR3 region has 13 residues. V gave up 4 bases and J gave up 6 bases, with 10 bases separating them. CDR1 and CDR2 from the germline V gene are SEHNR and FQNEAQ (reference sequence). CDR3 nucleotide sequence: TGTGCCAGCAGCTCCGGACTCAGCAATGAGCAGTTCTTC. Residues: CASSSGLSNEQFF.

This clone was found a few times. The rearrangement links TRBV28 to TRBJ1-2; 9 bases are a match to TRBD1. CDR1 and CDR2 from the germline V gene are MDHEN and SYDVKM. V dropped 4 bases and J dropped 6; count of bases not matched to a gene: 6. CDR3 size: 14 residues. DNA of the CDR3: TGTGCCAGCAGTTCGGGACAGGGTATAGATGGCTACACCTTC. It yields the protein CASSSGQGIDGYTF.

The chain recombines TRBV9 with TRBJ1-6; D gene ambiguous. V lost 0 bases and J 0 bases, leaving 10 bases between the germline ends. In germline, CDR1 is SGDLS, CDR2 YYNGEE. The CDR3 has 17 amino acids. The CDR3 DNA reads TGTGCCAGCAGCGTAGGGAGTTCCTTCTCCTATAATTCACCCCTCCACTTT. Protein: CASSVGSSFSYNSPLHF.

This clone has just a few counts. The chain couples TRBV24-1 to TRBJ2-1; 7 nucleotides match TRBD2. V shed 2 bases and J 7 bases; nucleotides not matched to a gene: 10. Looked up from germline, CDR1 is KGHDR and CDR2 is SFDVKD. This CDR3 has 16 amino acids. CDR3 DNA sequence: TGTGCCACCAGTGATTCCCCCGGACTAGTCGGAAATGAGCAGTTCTTC. Amino acids: CATSDSPGLVGNEQFF.

This clone has just a few counts. The chain has TRBV6-2 or TRBV6-3 and TRBJ2-3, with a possible D match to TRBD2 (6 bases). There are 15 residues in the CDR3. In germline, CDR1 is MNHEY, CDR2 SVGEGT. Trimming left V 6 bases short and J 2 bases short, with 15 bases between. The CDR3 is CASSRDGSATDTQYF. CDR3 nucleotides: TGTGCCAGCAGCCGAGACGGGAGCGCCACAGATACGCAGTATTTT.

This clone occurred a few times. This chain uses TRBV10-3 with TRBJ1-1; 11 positions match TRBD1. Germline CDR1 and CDR2: ENHRY and SYGVKD. V trimming: 0 bases; J trimming: 4 bases; junction bases outside the gene matches: 4. This CDR3 has 16 residues. CDR3 amino acids: CAISESSGTGGTEAFF. CDR3 in DNA: TGTGCCATCAGTGAGTCTTCCGGGACAGGGGGCACTGAAGCTTTCTTT.

This clone has just a few counts. CDR3 residues: CAWSDFSSDQPQHF. As DNA, the CDR3 is TGTGCCTGGAGTGATTTCAGTTCCGATCAGCCCCAGCATTTT. The chain uses TRBV30 and TRBJ1-5, with no clear D. Germline V CDR1 and CDR2: GTSNPN, SVGIG (reference sequence). The CDR3 sequence is 14 residues long. V dropped 1 base and J dropped 5 bases, with 12 bases sitting between them. The variable domain in full, completed from reference TRBV30 and TRBJ1-5, reads SQTIHQWPATLVQPVGSPLSLECTVEGTSNPNLYWYRQAAGRGLQLLFYSVGIGQISSEVPQNLSASRPQDRQFILSSKKLLLSDSGFYLCAWSDFSSDQPQHFGDGTRLSIL.

Written as DNA, the CDR3 is TGCGCCAGCAGCTTGGCCACGGGGACGAACACCGGGGAGCTGTTTTTT. Its translation: CASSLATGTNTGELFF. The gene calls are TRBV5-1 and TRBJ2-2; possible D gene TRBD2, 5 bases. The germline gives CDR1 SGHRS, CDR2 YFSETQ. The ends were cut back, 0 bases at V and 0 bases at J, with 9 bases in the middle. This CDR3 region has 16 residues.

J is TRBJ1-5 and V is TRBV12-5; 9 positions agree with TRBD1. The CDR3 loop spans 18 amino acids. Germline V gene sequence: CDR1 LGHNT, CDR2 FRNRAP. V lost 4 bases, J lost 3 bases, and 13 bases stayed unmatched. The chain's CDR3 is CASGSPPSGTGYNQPQHF. The CDR3 DNA reads as TGTGCTAGTGGTTCGCCGCCATCCGGGACAGGGTACAATCAGCCCCAGCATTTT.

The chain combines TRBV10-3 with TRBJ2-7; TRBD1 agrees at 9 bases. The germline gives CDR1 ENHRY, CDR2 SYGVKD. V lost 9 bases, J lost 5 bases, and 11 bases stayed unmatched. The CDR3 extends over 14 amino acids. CDR3 coding DNA: TGTGCCATTAACCCGGGACAGGGAGTGAACGAGCAGTACTTC. Residues: CAINPGQGVNEQYF.

The DNA of the CDR3 is TGTGCCAGCAGTGGACAGACGCCTAATTCACCCCTCCACTTT. Translation gives CASSGQTPNSPLHF. The rearrangement joins TRBV9 to TRBJ1-6; TRBD1 might be the D (6 bases). Trimming left V 5 bases short and J 6 bases short, with 12 bases between. The CDR3 consists of 14 residues. Germline CDR1 SGDLS, CDR2 YYNGEE.

The chain recombines TRBV28 with TRBJ2-3; 9 bases match TRBD2. The germline V gene encodes CDR1 MDHEN and CDR2 SYDVKM. The CDR3 runs to 14 residues. The junction had 4 bases not matched to a gene; V was cut back by 7 bases and J by 2 bases. The CDR3 sequence is CASIAGDYTDTQYF. The DNA of the CDR3 is TGTGCCAGCATAGCGGGGGACTACACAGATACGCAGTATTTT.

The V call is TRBV7-2, the J call TRBJ2-7, with TRBD2 as a possible D gene (5 bases). The CDR3 spans 13 residues. With 5 bases removed from V and 5 bases from J, the gap between germline ends came to 13 bases. Germline CDR1 is SGHTA and CDR2 is FQGNSA. The CDR3 nucleotides are TGTGCCAGCAGCCATCCGCGGGTTGACGAGCAGTACTTC. It specifies CASSHPRVDEQYF.

CDR3 nucleotides: TGTGCCAGCAGTTTATTAACAGGGCCGCCTCAGCCCCAGCATTTT. Amino acid sequence: CASSLLTGPPQPQHF. The chain links TRBV28 to TRBJ1-5; D might be TRBD1 (6 bases). Trimming cost V 1 base and J 6 bases, with 13 bases left between them. The CDR3 has 15 residues. Per germline, CDR1 MDHEN and CDR2 SYDVKM. Based on the CDR3 plus reference TRBV28 and TRBJ1-5, the full variable domain is DVKVTQSSRYLVKRTGEKVFLECVQDMDHENMFWYRQDPGLGLRLIYFSYDVKMKEKGDIPEGYSVSREKKERFSLILESASTNQTSMYLCASSLLTGPPQPQHFGDGTRLSIL.

About this clone itself: Relative to the germline gene, one junction end is altered; a read error may explain this. The chain carries TRBV14 and TRBJ1-1; a weak D match, TRBD1 (6 bases). Looked up from germline, CDR1 is SGHDN and CDR2 is FVKESK. CDR3 size: 13 residues. The chain's CDR3 is CASSQDVRIRQAF. The CDR3 region has the DNA TGTGCCAGCAGCCAAGACGTTAGAATTCGACAGGCTTTT.

This sequence joins TRBV6-5 and TRBJ1-1, with D perhaps matching TRBD1 (5 bases). The ends were cut back, 10 bases at V and 10 bases at J, with 19 bases in the middle. The germline V gene encodes CDR1 MNHEY and CDR2 SVGAGI. This CDR3 is 12 amino acids long. CDR3 coding DNA: TGTGCCACCGTGCGGGGCGAGAGCGGAGCTTTCTTT. It encodes CATVRGESGAFF.

This rearrangement joins TRBV7-2 to TRBJ2-1; 8 positions agree with TRBD2. The germline CDR1 and CDR2 sequences are SGHTA and FQGNSA. This CDR3 contains 15 residues. Trimming at V came to 5 bases and at J to 5 bases, leaving 8 bases not matched to a gene. The chain's CDR3 is CASSRRTSRNNEQFF. The CDR3 nucleotides are TGTGCCAGCAGCCGCCGGACTAGCCGAAACAATGAGCAGTTCTTC. Full variable domain (outside the CDR3, taken from reference TRBV7-2 and TRBJ2-1): GAGVSQSPSNKVTEKGKDVELRCDPISGHTALYWYRQSLGQGLEFLIYFQGNSAPDKSGLPSDRFSAERTGGSVSTLTIQRTQQEDSAVYLCASSRRTSRNNEQFFGPGTRLTVL.

This rearrangement joins TRBV30 to TRBJ2-5, with D tentatively TRBD2 (6 bases). CDR3 length: 13 residues. The germline gives CDR1 GTSNPN, CDR2 SVGIG (reference sequence). V was trimmed by 5 bases and J by 1 base, leaving 11 bases between them. In DNA form, the CDR3 reads TGTGCCTGGGAGGAGGGCCCCCAAGAGACCCAGTACTTC. Protein product: CAWEEGPQETQYF. Drawing the rest from reference TRBV30 and TRBJ2-5, the complete variable domain is SQTIHQWPATLVQPVGSPLSLECTVEGTSNPNLYWYRQAAGRGLQLLFYSVGIGQISSEVPQNLSASRPQDRQFILSSKKLLLSDSGFYLCAWEEGPQETQYFGPGTRLLVL.

V gene TRBV30 combines with J gene TRBJ1-4; D unclear. Germline assignment: CDR1 GTSNPN and CDR2 SVGIG (reference sequence). The CDR3 is 13 residues long. V was cut by 2 bases and J by 7 bases, with 11 bases left in between. The CDR3: CAWSSGGAEKLFF. As DNA, the CDR3 is TGTGCCTGGAGTTCCGGAGGTGCTGAAAAACTGTTTTTT.

The gene calls are TRBV7-2 and TRBJ1-1; unclear D gene. This CDR3 is built from 13 residues. V lost 3 bases, J lost 6 bases, and 11 bases lay in between. The V gene's germline CDR1 is SGHTA and CDR2 FQGNSA. The CDR3 nucleotides read TGTGCCAGCAGCTTTCGGGTCCCCCCTGAAGCTTTCTTT. Translated, it gives CASSFRVPPEAFF.

CDR3 sequence: CASSLDRASNQPQHF. For the CDR3, the DNA is TGTGCCAGCAGCCTAGACAGGGCTAGCAATCAGCCCCAGCATTTT. V usage is TRBV7-2 and J usage is TRBJ1-5; 7 nucleotides match TRBD1. CDR3 length: 15 residues. Trimming took 5 bases from V and 0 from J; bases not matched to a gene: 4. In germline, CDR1 is SGHTA, CDR2 FQGNSA.

This rearrangement joins TRBV4-1 to TRBJ1-2; 10 nucleotides align to TRBD1. Germline assignment: CDR1 MGHRA and CDR2 YSYEKL. The CDR3 has 15 residues. After removal of 7 bases from V and 4 bases from J, the junction contained 9 bases not matched to a gene. CDR3 sequence (DNA): TGCGCCAGCACCCCAGGACAGGGGGTTCCCTATGGCTACACCTTC. It yields the protein CASTPGQGVPYGYTF.

The sample holds a few counts of this clone. The chain combines TRBV5-4 with TRBJ1-3; D is undetermined. This CDR3 comprises 17 residues. Germline V gene data show CDR1 as SGHNT and CDR2 as YYREEE (reference sequence). With 4 bases removed from V and 0 bases from J, the gap between germline ends came to 17 bases. The CDR3 region has the DNA TGTGCCAGCAGCCTAGCCGGGTCGACCCTCTCTGGAAACACCATATATTTT. Protein sequence: CASSLAGSTLSGNTIYF.

The V call is TRBV5-1, the J call TRBJ1-5; no clear D. The ends were cut back, 7 bases at V and 2 bases at J, with 10 bases in the middle. In germline, CDR1 is SGHRS, CDR2 YFSETQ. This CDR3 has 13 residues. CDR3 sequence reads: CASSDSGNQPQHF. For the CDR3, the DNA is TGCGCCAGCTCCGATTCGGGCAATCAGCCCCAGCATTTT. The variable domain in full, completed from reference TRBV5-1 and TRBJ1-5, reads KAGVTQTPRYLIKTRGQQVTLSCSPISGHRSVSWYQQTPGQGLQFLFEYFSETQRNKGNFPGRFSGRQFSNSRSEMNVSTLELGDSALYLCASSDSGNQPQHFGDGTRLSIL.